A selection of T cell receptor beta chains follows, all from one sample in a study of response to subunit inactivated influenza vaccine. TCRdb analysed the RT-PCR reads with MiXCR anew, one entry per CDR3 protein. This table holds fewer than 600,000 distinct CDR3 sequences, 6.5% to 8% found once. This specimen was PBMCs from blood, taken approximately 25 months after vaccination. These TCRs come from a man aged 50-75 years who received an inactivated influenza vaccine. Each CDR3 is given with its conserved first and last residue. The size of a clone is reported for some rows only, either as once, few or many, or as a class for expanded clones.

j_call v_call cdr3_length clone_size cdr3_aa
TRBJ1-5 TRBV7-8 16 . CASSLAQREQNQPQHF
TRBJ2-7 TRBV12-3/TRBV12-4 13 many CASSKDTTYEQYF
TRBJ2-7 TRBV10-3 15 few CAIRPGGQGSNEQYF
TRBJ2-7 TRBV6-5 13 few CASSLVYGVEQYF
TRBJ1-2 TRBV12-3/TRBV12-4 14 . CASSFRGQNYGYTF
TRBJ1-5 TRBV27 14 many CASSSGQNNQPQHF
TRBJ2-7 TRBV6-5 15 . CASSYSQGIWYEQYF
TRBJ2-2 TRBV7-2 15 few CASSTIQGNTGELFF
TRBJ2-1 TRBV5-8 15 . CASSLSGLAENEQFF
TRBJ2-7 TRBV6-5 16 few CASSYTGLAGSYEQYF
TRBJ1-5 TRBV5-5 16 few CASSFPRPKDNQPQHF
TRBJ2-1 TRBV28 15 . CASSIRTSGYNEQFF
TRBJ1-1 TRBV18 15 many CASSPDTGRNTEAFF
TRBJ2-3 TRBV15 16 . CATSRDRRGSPDTQYF
TRBJ2-2 TRBV5-1 15 many CASSFGQGATGELFF
TRBJ2-1 TRBV11-1 20 . CASSKPGQGFTLSSYNEQFF
TRBJ2-1 TRBV7-9 16 few CASSLEILAGKHEQFF
TRBJ2-7 TRBV9 17 few CASSVGRGHEDNYEQYF
TRBJ1-2 TRBV6-1 13 few CASSEGGDYGYTF
TRBJ2-5 TRBV7-9 15 . CASSRLPGLQETQYF
TRBJ2-2 TRBV7-9 14 . CATRGRRNTGELFF
TRBJ2-5 TRBV7-3 18 few CASSLKWLLAGEQETQYF
TRBJ2-1 TRBV27 16 . CASSPLAGASYNEQFF
TRBJ1-2 TRBV4-1 17 . CASSPSRGIRANYGYTF
TRBJ2-7 TRBV5-1 15 few CASSFGDSRSYEQYF
TRBJ2-6 TRBV5-1 15 few CASSLEGPGANVLTF
TRBJ1-3 TRBV25-1 18 few CASSSFSGTGAAGNTIYF
TRBJ2-1 TRBV7-3 15 . CASSLPLAGYNEQFF
TRBJ2-5 TRBV7-2 17 few CASSLFTGTGNRETQYF
TRBJ1-5 TRBV12-5 15 . CASGDSPYSNQPQHF
TRBJ2-3 TRBV28 15 few CASMIGGVGTDTQYF
TRBJ2-3 TRBV20-1 16 few CSARTNRLAGVDTQYF
TRBJ1-1 TRBV7-3 13 . CASSPRAGSEAFF
TRBJ1-3 TRBV5-1 14 few CASSEGTLGNTIYF
TRBJ2-1 TRBV20-1 14 . CSASGTSGTGEQFF
TRBJ2-7 TRBV20-1 15 many CSARPTSGRSYEQYF
TRBJ2-1 TRBV5-1 15 many CASSLGGGGYNEQFF
TRBJ2-7 TRBV5-1 14 few CASSPQGPDYEQYF
TRBJ2-3 TRBV11-2 15 few CASSLVGLDTDTQYF
TRBJ2-5 TRBV10-3 13 . CATEGGALKTQYF
TRBJ2-3 TRBV10-3 13 many CAIKREVKDTQYF
TRBJ2-7 TRBV12-3/TRBV12-4 13 many CASSLDRRLEQYF
TRBJ2-1 TRBV6-5 16 many CASSTGGPITYNEQFF
TRBJ2-7 TRBV20-1 14 many CSASRLAGAREQYF
TRBJ2-1 TRBV7-3 15 . CASSLSSGGNNEQFF